This T cell receptor beta chain was identified during a study of blood T cell repertoires in COVID-19. V shed 7 bases, J shed 4 bases, and the junction held 9 bases outside the gene matches. Germline CDR1 reads GTSNPN; CDR2 reads SVGIG (reference sequence). The CDR3 contains 15 residues. Sequencing was performed with immunoSEQ multiplex PCR; in TCRdb, only in-frame clones are kept and a portion is missing. The table includes 200,000 or so clones, over 75% detected once. Participants had their cohort set by participant-reported clinical history. The chain links TRBV30 to TRBJ2-3; 12 bases align to TRBD2. Input material: PBMCs or T cells enriched from blood (not recorded which). The clonotype comes from a woman younger than 35 in a cohort exposed to, infected with or recovered from COVID-19 (not recorded which). Here the CDR3 reads CAYTTGLAGPDTQYF. CDR3 nucleotide sequence: TGTGCCTACACCACGGGACTAGCGGGCCCAGATACGCAGTATTTT.